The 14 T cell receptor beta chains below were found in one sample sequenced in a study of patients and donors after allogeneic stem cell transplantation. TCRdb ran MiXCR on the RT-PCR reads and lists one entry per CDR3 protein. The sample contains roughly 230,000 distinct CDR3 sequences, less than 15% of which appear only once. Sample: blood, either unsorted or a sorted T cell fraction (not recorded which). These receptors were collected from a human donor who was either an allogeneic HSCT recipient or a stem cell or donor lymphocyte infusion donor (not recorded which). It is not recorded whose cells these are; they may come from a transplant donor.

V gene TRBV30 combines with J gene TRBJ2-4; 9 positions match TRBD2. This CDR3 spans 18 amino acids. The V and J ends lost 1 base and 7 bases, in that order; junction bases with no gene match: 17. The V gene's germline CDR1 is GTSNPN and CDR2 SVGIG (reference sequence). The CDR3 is CAWSGYSGGGSFGNIQYF. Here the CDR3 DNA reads TGTGCCTGGAGTGGATATAGCGGGGGAGGCAGTTTCGGGAACATTCAGTACTTC.

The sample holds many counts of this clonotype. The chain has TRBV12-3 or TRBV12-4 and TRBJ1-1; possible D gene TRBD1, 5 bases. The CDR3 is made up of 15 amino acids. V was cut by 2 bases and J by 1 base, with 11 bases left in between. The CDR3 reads CASSLWAGKNTEAFF. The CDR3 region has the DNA TGTGCCAGCAGTTTATGGGCAGGGAAGAACACTGAAGCTTTCTTT.

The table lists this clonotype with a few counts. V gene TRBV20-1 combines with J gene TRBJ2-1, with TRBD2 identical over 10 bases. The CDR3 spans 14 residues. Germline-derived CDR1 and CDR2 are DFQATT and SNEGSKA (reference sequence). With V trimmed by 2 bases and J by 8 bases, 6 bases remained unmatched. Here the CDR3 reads CSARLAGVGYEQFF. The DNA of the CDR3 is TGCAGTGCTAGACTAGCGGGAGTTGGCTATGAGCAGTTCTTC.

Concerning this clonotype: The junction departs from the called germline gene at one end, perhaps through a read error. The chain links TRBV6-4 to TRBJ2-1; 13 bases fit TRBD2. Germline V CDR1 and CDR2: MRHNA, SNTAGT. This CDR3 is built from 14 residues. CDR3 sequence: CASSRTSGSDEQFF. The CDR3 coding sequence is TGTGCAAGCAGTCGGACTAGCGGGAGCGATGAGCAGTTCTTC.

This chain's CDR3 is CASSMGLAGVDNIQYF. In DNA, the CDR3 is TGCGCCAGCAGCATGGGACTAGCGGGAGTAGATAACATTCAGTACTTC. V and J are TRBV5-1 and TRBJ2-4; 14 bases fit TRBD2. Germline values: CDR1 SGHRS, CDR2 YFSETQ. The CDR3 contains 16 residues. V shed 4 bases, J shed 7 bases, and the junction held 7 bases outside the gene matches.

For the CDR3, the DNA is TGCAGTGCTAGAGTTCTGACTAGGACTAGCGGGAGGGGGGATACGCAGTATTTT. As protein: CSARVLTRTSGRGDTQYF. This chain connects TRBV20-1 to TRBJ2-3; 15 nucleotides line up with TRBD2. CDR1 is DFQATT, CDR2 SNEGSKA, per germline (reference sequence). V lost 1 base, J lost 6 bases, and 11 bases stayed unmatched. This CDR3 has 18 amino acids.

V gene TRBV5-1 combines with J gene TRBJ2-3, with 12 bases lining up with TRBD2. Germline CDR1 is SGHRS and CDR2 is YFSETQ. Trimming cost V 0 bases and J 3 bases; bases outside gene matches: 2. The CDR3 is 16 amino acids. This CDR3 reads CASSLGTSGKTDTQYF. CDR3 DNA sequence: TGCGCCAGCAGCTTGGGGACTAGCGGGAAGACAGATACGCAGTATTTT.

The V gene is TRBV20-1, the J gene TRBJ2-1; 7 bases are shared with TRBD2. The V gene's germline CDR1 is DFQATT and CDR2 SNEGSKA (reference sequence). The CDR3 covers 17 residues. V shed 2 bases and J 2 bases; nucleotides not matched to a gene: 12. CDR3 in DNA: TGCAGTGCTAGATCGGCCCCTCCAGCGGGGACCTACAATGAGCAGTTCTTC. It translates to CSARSAPPAGTYNEQFF.

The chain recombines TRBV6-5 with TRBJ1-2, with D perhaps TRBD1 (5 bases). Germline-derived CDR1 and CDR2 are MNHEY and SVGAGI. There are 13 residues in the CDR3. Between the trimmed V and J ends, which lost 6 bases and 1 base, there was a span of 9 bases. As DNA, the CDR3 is TGTGCCAGCAGGTACGACAGTAACTATGGCTACACCTTC. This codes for CASRYDSNYGYTF.

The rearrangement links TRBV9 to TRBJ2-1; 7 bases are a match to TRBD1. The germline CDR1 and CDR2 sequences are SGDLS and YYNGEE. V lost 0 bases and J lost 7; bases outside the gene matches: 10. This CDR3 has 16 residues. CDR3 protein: CASSVEAGGLGNEQFF. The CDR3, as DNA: TGTGCCAGCAGCGTAGAGGCAGGGGGTTTGGGTAATGAGCAGTTCTTC.

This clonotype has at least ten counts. CDR3 residues: CASSDRQDSSYEQYF. DNA of the CDR3: TGTGCCAGCAGTGACCGACAGGACAGCTCCTACGAGCAGTACTTC. The chain uses TRBV25-1 and TRBJ2-7; D possibly corresponds to TRBD1 (6 bases). The CDR3 loop spans 15 amino acids. V lost 3 bases and J 0 bases, leaving 12 bases between the germline ends. Germline V gives CDR1 MGHDK, CDR2 SYGVNS.

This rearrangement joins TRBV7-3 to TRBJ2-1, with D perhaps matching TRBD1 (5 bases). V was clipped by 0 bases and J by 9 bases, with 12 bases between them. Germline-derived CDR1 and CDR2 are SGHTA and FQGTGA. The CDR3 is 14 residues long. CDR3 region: CASSLTAGKGEQFF. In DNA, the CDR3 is TGTGCCAGCAGCTTAACAGCAGGGAAGGGTGAGCAGTTCTTC.

The CDR3 nucleotides read TGTGCCAGCAGTTACCGTAGCGGGAGCTCCTACAATGAGCAGTTCTTC. Translated: CASSYRSGSSYNEQFF. The V and J genes are TRBV6-5 and TRBJ2-1; 9 nucleotides line up with TRBD2. This CDR3 contains 16 residues. Germline CDR1 reads MNHEY; CDR2 reads SVGAGI. V shed 2 bases, J shed 0 bases, and the junction held 2 bases outside the gene matches.

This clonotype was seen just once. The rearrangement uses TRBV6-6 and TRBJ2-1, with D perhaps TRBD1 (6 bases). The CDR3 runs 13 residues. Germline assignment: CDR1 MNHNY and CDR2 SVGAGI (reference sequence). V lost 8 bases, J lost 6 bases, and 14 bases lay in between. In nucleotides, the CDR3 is TGTGCCAGCTTTGGGGCAGGGGTCAATGAGCAGTTCTTC. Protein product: CASFGAGVNEQFF.